This section outlines one TCR beta chain sequence together with its context. Its antigen is unknown. Per-nucleotide qualities are absent, and no much larger clonotype sits a single base away. The CDR3 regions of human TCRbeta chains were analyzed by immunosequencing. For the original study's pipeline: Repertoire TCRs were checked for matches against a reference library of SARS-CoV-2-specific TCRs that had been generated using the MIRA antigen-specificity platform. Breadth was defined as the fraction of unique TCRs that were SARS-CoV-2-associated, and depth was defined as the fraction of total T cells that were SARS-CoV-2-associated. Using the MIRA data, each spike-specific TCR was mapped to the spike region that the TCR reacts to and placed in a CD4 or CD8 class. Log10-transformed breadth and depth values were compared by one-way ANOVA with Sidak's multiple comparisons tests. The source is immuneACCESS, and TCRdb retained only in-frame sequences with V and J called. Part of the clones is not carried over; for the studies checked, unresolved V genes explain less than half of this, and the remainder is unexplained. Clone size and the V and J calls come from that table; the DNA yielded D and trimming. The sample records fewer than 300,000 clones, approximately 93% of which are singletons. Roughly 0.5% of the sample is held by the ten biggest clonotypes.

The V and J ends are trimmed by 5 bases and 0 bases, leaving 5 bases between them. For CDR1 and CDR2, the germline V gene lists SGHTA and FQGNSA. Counted from cysteine to phenylalanine, this CDR3 has 13 amino acids. Of all the DNA, just the CDR3 is kept, 39 bases in frame from base 1. The time point label for this specimen denotes: baseline before first vaccination. Vaccinee samples were obtained from the UK trials COV001 and COV002, which included a single-blind randomized controlled phase 2/3 trial of AZD1222 (ChAdOx1 nCoV-19) in healthy adults. Trial participant PBMC samples were collected at day 0 and day 28 after the second dose for TCRbeta chain sequencing. This sample was taken from a study of T cell responses to AZD1222 COVID-19 vaccine (TCRdb year 2021). Study-wide context: AZD1222 recipients whose second dose came at about 4 weeks and those whose second dose came at about 12 weeks were combined into one group, since spike-specific TCR depth and breadth did not differ between the two schedules. TCR sequencing covered 233 trial participants: around 210 given two doses of AZD1222 and 26 given two doses of MenACWY control vaccine. Enrollment into the trials was organized by age into subgroups of 18-55, 56-69 and 70-plus years, and those subgroups contained 148, 28 and 57 TCR-sequenced participants, respectively.

The research as a whole found: Conclusions about previously exposed vaccinees are limited because only six or seven AZD1222 recipients were SARS-CoV-2 seropositive at baseline. The whole spike protein was spanned by vaccine-associated CD4 TCRs, and dominant responses were seen in regions 160-218 and 743-854. In the small 56-69-year group, the increase in depth fell short of significance, most likely because of low power. After two AZD1222 doses, both the breadth and the depth of spike-specific TCRs were significantly higher than at day 0 and than in MenACWY recipients. No day 14 peak-response samples were available, so repertoires were characterized only after the peak T cell response. Participants were mostly white British, with more females than males. The authors suggested clonal diversity may have been underestimated. Reportedly, almost half of the unique spike-specific TCRs recognized epitopes lying outside the regions that are mutated in the B.1.351 and B.1.1.7 variants.

The clonotype originates from an adult in good health. The material was peripheral blood, obtained on day 0 of AZD1222 vaccination. This chain is built from TRBV7-2 and TRBJ1-5; the D gene remains uncertain. This receptor carries the CDR3 CASSAISNQPQHF. The bases read TGTGCCAGCAGCGCCATTAGCAATCAGCCCCAGCATTTT. Beyond the CDR3, the reference TRBV7-2 and TRBJ1-5 genes provide the residues; the full variable domain reads: GAGVSQSPSNKVTEKGKDVELRCDPISGHTALYWYRQSLGQGLEFLIYFQGNSAPDKSGLPSDRFSAERTGGSVSTLTIQRTQQEDSAVYLCASSAISNQPQHFGDGTRLSIL.